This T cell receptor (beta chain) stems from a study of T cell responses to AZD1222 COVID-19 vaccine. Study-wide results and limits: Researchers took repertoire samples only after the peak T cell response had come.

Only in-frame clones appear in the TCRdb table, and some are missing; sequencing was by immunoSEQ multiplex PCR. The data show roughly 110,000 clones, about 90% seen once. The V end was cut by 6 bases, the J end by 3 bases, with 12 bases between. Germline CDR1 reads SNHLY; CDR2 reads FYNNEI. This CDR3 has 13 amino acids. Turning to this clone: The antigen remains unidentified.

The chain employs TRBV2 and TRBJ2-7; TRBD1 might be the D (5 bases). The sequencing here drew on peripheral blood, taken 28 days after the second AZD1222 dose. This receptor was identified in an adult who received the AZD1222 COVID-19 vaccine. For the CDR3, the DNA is TGTGCCAGCAGCCCTGGACAAATCTACGAGCAGTACTTC. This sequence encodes CASSPGQIYEQYF. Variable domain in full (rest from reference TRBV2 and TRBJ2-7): EPEVTQTPSHQVTQMGQEVILRCVPISNHLYFYWYRQILGQKVEFLVSFYNNEISEKSEIFDDQFSVERPDGSNFTLKIRSTKLEDSAMYFCASSPGQIYEQYFGPGTRLTVT.